These T cell receptor beta chains were read from a single sample in a study of spatial heterogeneity in lung cancer. TCRdb redid the calling of the 5' RACE reads with MiXCR, one entry per CDR3 protein. This table has around 60,000 distinct CDR3 sequences, approximately 8% appearing once. This material consisted of PBMCs, taken at surgery. The receptor source for this set is a female donor with early-stage non-small cell lung cancer. CDR3s include the opening cysteine and the closing phenylalanine or tryptophan. The order of the fields is CDR3 length, clone size, D gene, V gene, J gene, CDR3 protein, CDR3 DNA. D genes are given only for firm matches. Where a row states a size, it is once, few, many or the class of an expanded clone; other rows omit it.

>17|many|TRBD2|TRBV5-1|TRBJ2-1
CASSLEGLLNSYNEQFF
TGCGCCAGCAGCTTGGAGGGACTATTAAACTCCTACAATGAGCAGTTCTTC
>14|few|TRBD2|TRBV20-1|TRBJ2-2
CSASRREGSGELFF
TGCAGTGCTAGCCGGCGGGAGGGATCCGGGGAGCTGTTTTTT
>14|few|.|TRBV9|TRBJ1-1
CASSPRGVNTEAFF
TGTGCCAGCAGCCCTAGAGGGGTTAACACTGAAGCTTTCTTT
>18|many|TRBD2|TRBV9|TRBJ2-3
CASSAGLAGGTSTDTQYF
TGTGCCAGCAGCGCAGGACTAGCGGGGGGCACTAGCACAGATACGCAGTATTTT
>13|.|.|TRBV12-3/TRBV12-4|TRBJ1-5
CASSFNSDAPQHF
TGTGCCAGCAGTTTTAACAGCGATGCGCCCCAGCATTTT
>13|.|TRBD2|TRBV2|TRBJ2-1
CASSGLAENEQFF
TGTGCCAGCTCAGGACTAGCGGAGAATGAGCAGTTCTTC
>17|many|TRBD1|TRBV6-6|TRBJ1-4
CASSYSFNRGGDEKLFF
TGTGCCAGCAGTTACTCCTTCAACAGGGGAGGGGATGAAAAACTGTTTTTT
>16|many|.|TRBV7-2|TRBJ2-1
CASSFAIGQINNEQFF
TGTGCCAGCAGCTTTGCGATCGGACAGATTAACAATGAGCAGTTCTTC
>15|few|TRBD1|TRBV19|TRBJ2-7
CASSGQGGPLYEQYF
TGTGCCAGTAGCGGACAGGGCGGGCCTCTCTACGAGCAGTACTTC
>13|few|.|TRBV11-2|TRBJ2-5
CASSLPGRETQYF
TGTGCCAGCAGCTTGCCGGGGAGGGAGACCCAGTACTTC
>16|many|TRBD1|TRBV28|TRBJ2-1
CASSSFGTGMNNEQFF
TGTGCCAGCAGTTCCTTTGGGACAGGGATGAACAATGAGCAGTTCTTC
>14|few|.|TRBV3-1|TRBJ2-7
CASSHDARGGEQYF
TGTGCCAGCAGCCACGACGCCCGAGGGGGCGAGCAGTACTTC
>12|many|.|TRBV5-1|TRBJ2-5
CASGGYQETQYF
TGCGCCAGCGGGGGGTACCAAGAGACCCAGTACTTC
>13|many|.|TRBV12-3/TRBV12-4|TRBJ1-1
CASIQDTATEAFF
TGTGCCAGCATTCAAGACACCGCCACTGAAGCTTTCTTT
>13|many|.|TRBV6-5|TRBJ1-5
CASRASFNQPQHF
TGTGCCAGCAGGGCAAGTTTCAATCAGCCCCAGCATTTT
>15|many|.|TRBV28|TRBJ1-6
CATNPAPFYNSPLHF
TGTGCCACCAACCCCGCACCGTTTTATAATTCACCCCTCCACTTT
>15|.|.|TRBV7-9|TRBJ2-1
CASSLNSGSYNEQFF
TGTGCCAGCAGCTTAAATAGCGGTTCCTACAATGAGCAGTTCTTC
>15|few|TRBD2|TRBV20-1|TRBJ2-5
CSATPKRGRLETQYF
TGCAGTGCTACGCCTAAGCGGGGGCGACTGGAGACCCAGTACTTC
>16|few|.|TRBV7-9|TRBJ1-5
CASSQGPGLLDQPQHF
TGTGCCAGCAGCCAGGGACCCGGATTGTTGGATCAGCCCCAGCATTTT
>14|.|TRBD1|TRBV7-2|TRBJ1-4
CASSLQQGDRKLFF
TGTGCCAGCAGCCTACAACAGGGGGACCGGAAACTGTTTTTT
>13|.|TRBD1|TRBV20-1|TRBJ1-2
CSARDRDYYGYTF
TGCAGTGCTAGGGACAGGGATTACTATGGCTACACCTTC
>16|few|.|TRBV18|TRBJ1-1
CASSPPSGTVNTEAFF
TGTGCCAGCTCACCACCGTCAGGGACGGTGAACACTGAAGCTTTCTTT
>17|many|.|TRBV5-1|TRBJ1-1
CASSTDGLGPAGTEAFF
TGCGCCAGCAGCACGGACGGACTGGGTCCCGCTGGCACTGAAGCTTTCTTT
>15|.|.|TRBV7-3|TRBJ1-5
CANSSTGTATDTQHF
TGTGCCAACAGCTCCACCGGGACTGCGACAGATACGCAGCATTTT
>14|many|.|TRBV5-6|TRBJ2-4
CASSSGTAQNIQYF
TGTGCCAGCAGCTCCGGGACGGCCCAGAACATTCAGTACTTC
>14|few|.|TRBV2|TRBJ1-1
CASSPKTGYTEAFF
TGTGCCAGCAGCCCTAAAACAGGGTACACTGAAGCTTTCTTT
>15|.|.|TRBV2|TRBJ2-2
CASSVGAGNTGELFF
TGTGCCAGCAGTGTGGGGGCCGGGAACACCGGGGAGCTGTTTTTT
>13|many|.|TRBV5-1|TRBJ1-1
CASSLDSPTEAFF
TGCGCCAGCAGCTTGGACAGCCCCACTGAAGCTTTCTTT
>15|many|.|TRBV7-2|TRBJ1-6
CASSLGGPPNSPLHF
TGTGCCAGCAGCTTAGGAGGACCCCCAAATTCACCCCTCCACTTT
>16|few|TRBD1|TRBV6-6|TRBJ2-2
CASSRSGGANTGELFF
TGTGCCAGCAGCCGATCAGGGGGCGCGAACACCGGGGAGCTGTTTTTT
>15|few|TRBD1|TRBV14|TRBJ1-6
CASSQGAGGNSPLHF
TGTGCCAGCAGCCAAGGGGCAGGGGGGAATTCACCCCTCCACTTT
>16|few|.|TRBV3-1|TRBJ1-4
CASSQTGLPINEKLFF
TGTGCCAGCAGCCAAACGGGACTCCCAATTAATGAAAAACTGTTTTTT
>13|few|.|TRBV18|TRBJ1-4
CASSLGWNEKLFF
TGTGCCAGCTCGTTAGGGTGGAATGAAAAACTGTTTTTT
>11|.|.|TRBV6-1|TRBJ2-3
CASGVSDTQYF
TGTGCCAGCGGGGTATCAGATACGCAGTATTTT
>14|.|.|TRBV6-5|TRBJ2-4
CASSPGLAKNIQYF
TGTGCCAGCAGCCCGGGACTAGCCAAAAACATTCAGTACTTC
>14|.|TRBD1|TRBV7-3|TRBJ2-2
CASSSRQGAEKLFF
TGTGCCAGCAGCTCTAGACAGGGGGCGGAGAAGCTGTTTTTT
>14|many|TRBD1|TRBV28|TRBJ1-2
CASSLYDRGWGYTF
TGTGCCAGCAGTTTATACGACAGGGGCTGGGGCTACACCTTC
>15|few|.|TRBV29-1|TRBJ2-3
CSVADGPGVTDTQYF
TGCAGCGTCGCTGATGGGCCAGGGGTTACAGATACGCAGTATTTT
>14|few|.|TRBV19|TRBJ1-2
CASSISGTNHGYTF
TGTGCCAGTAGTATATCCGGGACAAACCATGGCTACACCTTC
>17|many|.|TRBV6-5|TRBJ2-3
CASGGRVNAVTIGGQYF
TGTGCCAGCGGTGGACGCGTTAATGCAGTTACGATCGGTGGGCAGTATTTT
>13|.|.|TRBV3-1|TRBJ1-4
CASSQGQNEKLFF
TGTGCCAGCAGCCAAGGGCAGAATGAAAAACTGTTTTTT
>12|few|.|TRBV6-1|TRBJ1-1
CASIYMNTEAFF
TGTGCCAGCATTTACATGAACACTGAAGCTTTCTTT
>14|few|.|TRBV5-1|TRBJ1-1
CASSSYQVHTEAFF
TGCGCCAGCAGCTCATATCAGGTTCACACTGAAGCTTTCTTT
>15|many|.|TRBV24-1|TRBJ1-5
CATSDSGPLNPPQHF
TGTGCCACCAGTGATTCCGGACCTTTGAATCCGCCCCAGCATTTT
>14|few|.|TRBV5-6|TRBJ2-7
CASSPAGQTYEQYF
TGTGCCAGCAGCCCTGCGGGACAGACCTACGAGCAGTACTTC
>13|many|.|TRBV7-2|TRBJ2-5
CASSLAPQETQYF
TGTGCCAGCAGCTTAGCCCCCCAAGAGACCCAGTACTTC
>12|.|.|TRBV18|TRBJ1-1
CASSYGGSEAFF
TGTGCCAGCTCCTACGGAGGATCTGAAGCTTTCTTT
>16|few|.|TRBV10-3|TRBJ2-4
CAISESTGDIKNIQYF
TGTGCCATCAGTGAGTCGACAGGAGATATCAAAAACATTCAGTACTTC
>13|many|TRBD1|TRBV2|TRBJ2-2
CASRTGVAGELFF
TGTGCCAGCAGGACAGGGGTAGCCGGGGAGCTGTTTTTT
>14|few|TRBD1|TRBV6-2/TRBV6-3|TRBJ1-1
CASRSGTGPTEAFF
TGTGCCAGCAGATCCGGGACAGGGCCCACTGAAGCTTTCTTT